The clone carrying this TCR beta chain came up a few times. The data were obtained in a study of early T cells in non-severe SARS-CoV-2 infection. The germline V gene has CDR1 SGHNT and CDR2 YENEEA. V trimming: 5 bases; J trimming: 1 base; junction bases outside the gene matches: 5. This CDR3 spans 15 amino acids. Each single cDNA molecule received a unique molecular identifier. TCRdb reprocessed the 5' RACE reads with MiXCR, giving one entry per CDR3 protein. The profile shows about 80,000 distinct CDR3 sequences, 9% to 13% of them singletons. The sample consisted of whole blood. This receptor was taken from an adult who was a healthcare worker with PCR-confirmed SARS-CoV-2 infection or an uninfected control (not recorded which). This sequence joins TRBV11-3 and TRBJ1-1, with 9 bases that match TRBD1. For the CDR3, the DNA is TGTGCCAGCAGCCCGAACAGGGGGCCGAACACTGAAGCTTTCTTT. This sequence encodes CASSPNRGPNTEAFF.